The sample holds a few counts of the clone carrying this TCR beta chain. As yet, its antigen is unknown. An end of the junction does not agree with germline; a read error may underlie this. CDR1 is LNHDA and CDR2 is SQIVND in the germline V gene (reference sequence). The CDR3 extends over 16 amino acids. Several immunoSEQ plates held equal portions of the genomic DNA taken from each subset. Method: immunoSEQ multiplex PCR; TCRdb's copy keeps in-frame clones and lacks some. This table holds about a million clones, about 75% found once. This entry comes from a study of shared clonotypes between healthy human individuals. As for the study in general: For every donor, three CD4 naive, three CD4 memory, two CD8 naive and one CD8 memory plates were used. Findings and limits, study-wide: Generation of non-shared clonotypes was less probable than generation of clonotypes shared by all four donors. The sole specimen, blood, was sampled, and tissue repertoires likely differ.

This chain connects TRBV19 to TRBJ1-4; D is unclear. Sequenced sample: memory CD4+ T cells sorted from blood. The sample's subset: CD45RA-negative fraction. The clonotype originates from a man aged 18 to 35 in good health. CDR3 residues: CASSIQIPITNEKLFF. CDR3 in DNA: TGTGCCAGTAGTATTCAGATACCTATAACTAATGAGAAACTGTTTTTT.